Listed here are 24 T cell receptor beta chains from one sample, sequenced in a study of CD8 T cells in ankylosing spondylitis. Study-wide results and caveats: Seemingly characteristic of ankylosing spondylitis blood was a TCR beta motif consisting of about 8 highly homologous variants.

TCRdb processed the 5' RACE reads anew with MiXCR; each CDR3 protein has one entry. The sample has about 440,000 distinct CDR3 sequences; approximately 17% are singletons. These receptors have no identified antigens. Input material: blood, either unsorted or a sorted T cell fraction (not recorded which). These receptors were obtained from a male donor with ankylosing spondylitis.

The table lists this clonotype with a few counts. CDR3 in DNA: TGTGCCAGCAGCGCAGAGGAACGACCGAGAAACATTCAGTACTTC. It is translated as CASSAEERPRNIQYF. The chain combines TRBV6-1 with TRBJ2-4; D is uncertain. CDR3 length: 15 residues. Germline values: CDR1 MNHNS, CDR2 SASEGT. The V end was cut by 6 bases, the J end by 6 bases, with 18 bases between.

This clonotype was recorded a few times. This chain connects TRBV20-1 to TRBJ2-3, with TRBD2 as a possible D gene (6 bases). Looked up from germline, CDR1 is DFQATT and CDR2 is SNEGSKA (reference sequence). Trimming took off 6 bases at V and 5 bases at J, with 15 bases between the two ends. This CDR3 spans 13 amino acids. The DNA of the CDR3 is TGCAGTGCCTTTGGGGGGAGTTTAGATACGCAGTATTTT. Translating it yields CSAFGGSLDTQYF.

The J gene is TRBJ1-2, the V gene TRBV3-1, with TRBD1 identical over 7 bases. Germline V gene data show CDR1 as LGHDT and CDR2 as YNNKEL (reference sequence). V gave up 7 bases and J gave up 8 bases; unmatched junction bases: 7. This CDR3 comprises 12 residues. CDR3 protein: CASTRTGGGYTF. CDR3 bases: TGTGCCAGCACCCGGACAGGTGGAGGCTACACCTTC.

In its sample, this clonotype was seen a few times. V usage is TRBV12-3 or TRBV12-4 and J usage is TRBJ1-5; the D gene is possibly TRBD1 (5 bases). This CDR3 spans 12 amino acids. The V end was cut by 6 bases, the J end by 8 bases, with 11 bases between. The CDR3 coding sequence is TGTGCCAGCAGCCAGGGTTTCAAGCCCCAGCATTTT. Residues: CASSQGFKPQHF.

This clonotype was seen only a few times. The chain combines TRBV6-1 with TRBJ1-1, with no clear D. This CDR3 has 13 amino acids. Germline-derived CDR1 and CDR2 are MNHNS and SASEGT. Trimming pared 7 bases from V and 0 bases from J, leaving 9 bases between. The CDR3 DNA is TGTGCCAGCAAGCAGACCCTGAACACTGAAGCTTTCTTT. As protein: CASKQTLNTEAFF.

This chain connects TRBV20-1 to TRBJ2-3, with D possibly matching TRBD2 (6 bases). Trimming stripped 0 bases from V and 2 bases from J, with 9 bases between. Germline V lookup: CDR1 DFQATT, CDR2 SNEGSKA (reference sequence). This CDR3 has 14 amino acids. Here the CDR3 DNA reads TGCAGTGCTAGAGAGCGGGGATACACAGATACGCAGTATTTT. Protein: CSARERGYTDTQYF.

V usage is TRBV5-1 and J usage is TRBJ1-5; D might be TRBD1 (6 bases). The ends were cut back, 4 bases at V and 8 bases at J, with 19 bases in the middle. This CDR3 is 15 amino acids long. Germline V lookup: CDR1 SGHRS, CDR2 YFSETQ. CDR3 residues: CASSIHGGGGEPQHF. The DNA of the CDR3 is TGCGCCAGCAGCATCCACGGAGGGGGGGGGGAGCCCCAGCATTTT. The full variable domain, with the rest looked up from reference TRBV5-1 and TRBJ1-5, is KAGVTQTPRYLIKTRGQQVTLSCSPISGHRSVSWYQQTPGQGLQFLFEYFSETQRNKGNFPGRFSGRQFSNSRSEMNVSTLELGDSALYLCASSIHGGGGEPQHFGDGTRLSIL.

This clonotype was recorded many times. CDR3 nucleotide sequence: TGTGCCAGCAGCTTAGCTCGGACAGGGTCAGATACGCAGTATTTT. This gives the protein CASSLARTGSDTQYF. This rearrangement joins TRBV7-2 to TRBJ2-3; 8 positions match TRBD1. Trimming cost V 0 bases and J 4 bases; bases outside gene matches: 3. Germline V gene data show CDR1 as SGHTA and CDR2 as FQGNSA. The CDR3 is made up of 15 amino acids.

This clonotype came up once. V and J are TRBV30 and TRBJ1-1; no firm D call. Germline CDR1 and CDR2: GTSNPN and SVGIG (reference sequence). CDR3 size: 11 residues. V lost 8 bases and J lost 1, with 8 bases in between. The CDR3 is CAGRENTEAFF. For the CDR3, the DNA is TGTGCCGGGCGGGAGAACACTGAAGCTTTCTTT.

This clonotype was found a few times. The chain employs TRBV5-1 and TRBJ2-1; no clear D. Trimming took 0 bases from V and 9 from J, leaving 10 bases between them. Germline V gene data show CDR1 as SGHRS and CDR2 as YFSETQ. CDR3 length: 13 amino acids. The CDR3 is CASSLVPGSEQFF. The CDR3 region has the DNA TGCGCCAGCAGCTTGGTTCCGGGTAGTGAGCAGTTCTTC.

V and J are TRBV7-6 and TRBJ2-3; D uncertain. The germline gives CDR1 SGHVS, CDR2 FNYEAQ. CDR3 length: 12 residues. V lost 5 bases and J 9 bases, leaving 12 bases between the germline ends. CDR3 region: CASSLRYETQYF. In nucleotides, the CDR3 is TGTGCCAGCAGCCTACGATATGAAACGCAGTATTTT.

This clonotype was recorded a few times. The chain recombines TRBV9 with TRBJ1-2; a weak D match, TRBD1 (6 bases). Between the trimmed V and J ends, which lost 0 bases and 4 bases, there was a span of 10 bases. CDR1 is SGDLS and CDR2 is YYNGEE in the germline V gene. This CDR3 contains 14 residues. CDR3 in amino acids: CASSVGGGFYGYTF. The CDR3 DNA reads as TGTGCCAGCAGCGTAGGGGGGGGCTTCTATGGCTACACCTTC. The full variable domain, rest sourced from reference TRBV9 and TRBJ1-2, is DSGVTQTPKHLITATGQRVTLRCSPRSGDLSVYWYQQSLDQGLQFLIQYYNGEERAKGNILERFSAQQFPDLHSELNLSSLELGDSALYFCASSVGGGFYGYTFGSGTRLTVV.

In its sample, this clonotype was seen many times. The chain recombines TRBV27 with TRBJ1-1; 9 bases are a match to TRBD1. The CDR3 contains 16 residues. Germline CDR1 is MNHEY and CDR2 is SMNVEV (reference sequence). Trimming took 3 bases from V and 1 from J; bases not matched to a gene: 6. The CDR3 sequence is CASSFGTGYPNTEAFF. The CDR3 nucleotides read TGTGCCAGCAGTTTCGGGACAGGGTACCCGAACACTGAAGCTTTCTTT.

This clonotype was found a few times. The CDR3 nucleotides read TGCAGCGTCCCAAACAGGGTTTTGGATGGCTACACCTTC. Translation: CSVPNRVLDGYTF. The chain joins TRBV29-1 to TRBJ1-2, with D perhaps TRBD1 (6 bases). V was trimmed by 6 bases and J by 6 bases, leaving 17 bases between them. The germline V gene has CDR1 SQVTM and CDR2 ANQGSEA. There are 13 residues in the CDR3.

This clonotype appeared a few times. This chain joins TRBV12-3 or TRBV12-4 and TRBJ2-7; 7 bases are a match to TRBD2. The CDR3 spans 13 residues. Trimming removed 3 bases from V and 7 bases from J; junction bases left unmatched: 6. The CDR3 region has the DNA TGTGCCAGCAGTTTGGGGGGGAGGGTAGAGCAGTACTTC. Its translation: CASSLGGRVEQYF.

The chain has TRBV29-1 and TRBJ2-1; 8 nucleotides agree with TRBD1. The germline V gene has CDR1 SQVTM and CDR2 ANQGSEA. J lost 7 bases, V lost 1 base, and 9 bases had no gene match. The length of the CDR3 is 15 residues. CDR3 nucleotide sequence: TGCAGCGTTGAAGCCCTGGACAGGGTAAGGAATGAGCAGTTCTTC. Translating it yields CSVEALDRVRNEQFF.

The chain joins TRBV7-8 to TRBJ2-7; no reliable D call. Trimming took 2 bases from V and 5 from J, leaving 13 bases between them. Germline V CDR1 and CDR2: SGHVS, FQNEAQ. The CDR3 runs to 14 residues. The CDR3: CASSLNRLSNEQYF. The CDR3 DNA is TGTGCCAGCAGCTTAAACAGATTATCCAACGAGCAGTACTTC. Filled out from reference TRBV7-8 and TRBJ2-7, the complete variable domain reads GAGVSQSPRYKVAKRGQDVALRCDPISGHVSLFWYQQALGQGPEFLTYFQNEAQLDKSGLPSDRFFAERPEGSVSTLKIQRTQQEDSAVYLCASSLNRLSNEQYFGPGTRLTVT.

The V gene is TRBV4-1, the J gene TRBJ2-1, with D perhaps matching TRBD1 or TRBD2 (5 bases each). In germline, CDR1 is MGHRA, CDR2 YSYEKL. V lost 0 bases to trimming and J lost 7 bases, with 13 bases between them. This CDR3 is built from 15 residues. The CDR3 is CASSQDLGDRNEQFF. For the CDR3, the DNA is TGCGCCAGCAGCCAAGATTTGGGGGATAGGAATGAGCAGTTCTTC.

This clonotype was detected a few times. CDR3 DNA sequence: TGTGCCAGCTCACCGATACCAGGGGTTGCTGGAAACACCATATATTTT. Amino acids: CASSPIPGVAGNTIYF. The V and J genes are TRBV18 and TRBJ1-3; TRBD1 might be the D (6 bases). V was clipped by 3 bases and J by 2 bases, with 14 bases between them. The length of the CDR3 is 16 residues. The germline CDR1 and CDR2 sequences are KGHSH and LQKENI.

This chain uses TRBV6-2 or TRBV6-3 with TRBJ1-5, with D tentatively TRBD1 (6 bases). The V gene's germline CDR1 is MNHEY and CDR2 SVGEGT. This CDR3 region has 14 residues. The V and J ends lost 2 bases and 6 bases respectively, with 11 bases between them. The CDR3 region is CASSYGPGVQPQHF. The CDR3 DNA sequence: TGTGCCAGCAGTTACGGCCCAGGGGTTCAGCCCCAGCATTTT.

Only a few counts were recorded for this clonotype. The chain couples TRBV5-1 to TRBJ2-3; D is undetermined. Germline V lookup: CDR1 SGHRS, CDR2 YFSETQ. The V gene lost 1 base and the J gene lost 2 bases, with 14 bases spanning the gap. The CDR3 loop spans 16 amino acids. CDR3 sequence reads: CASSLYGFGPTDTQYF. Here the CDR3 DNA reads TGCGCCAGCAGCTTGTACGGGTTTGGGCCCACAGATACGCAGTATTTT.

This clonotype was detected a few times. The chain combines TRBV4-1 with TRBJ2-7; D is unresolved. CDR3 length equals 16 residues. Germline V gene sequence: CDR1 MGHRA, CDR2 YSYEKL. Trimming left V 1 base short and J 0 bases short, with 13 bases between. In nucleotides, the CDR3 is TGCGCCAGCAGCCAAGTGAGCAGCCCAAGCTCCTACGAGCAGTACTTC. This codes for CASSQVSSPSSYEQYF.

The gene calls are TRBV6-7 and TRBJ2-5; D is unresolved. TRBV6-7 counts as an open reading frame of uncertain function. The germline V and J ends were trimmed by 4 bases and 3 bases, with 9 bases remaining between them. The CDR3 has 13 residues. CDR3 in amino acids: CASSWTFEETQYF. CDR3 bases: TGTGCCAGCAGTTGGACCTTTGAAGAGACCCAGTACTTC.

This clonotype turned up a few times. The rearrangement links TRBV13 to TRBJ2-1, with 15 positions matching TRBD2. The V gene's germline CDR1 is PRHDT and CDR2 FYEKMQ (reference sequence). V dropped 8 bases and J dropped 4; count of bases not matched to a gene: 6. The CDR3 contains 16 residues. CDR3 bases: TGTGCCAGCGGGACTAGCGGGAGGATTACGTACAATGAGCAGTTCTTC. This gives the protein CASGTSGRITYNEQFF.